This TCR beta chain was sequenced in a study of OX40 agonist ivuxolimab in advanced cancers. Overall study context: Participants averaged about 60 years of age (range about 23 to 90) and were less than 85% male. Prior checkpoint blockade (anti-PD-1, anti-PD-L1 or anti-CTLA-4) was permitted; less than 45% had it. Study findings and constraints: The study found among the lowest clonal expansion in partial responders at 0.1-3.0 mg/kg.

This CDR3 is 15 amino acids long. Germline V lookup: CDR1 MDHEN, CDR2 SYDVKM. V was trimmed by 8 bases and J by 3 bases, leaving 19 bases between them. Notes on this clone: Its antigen is not known.

Blood got drawn at baseline, again on cycle 4 day 1, and then on cycle 7 day 1. Clones were sequenced by immunoSEQ multiplex PCR, and TCRdb holds only the in-frame ones, with some missing. The table shows some 10,000 clones, with 79% occurring only once. The specimen comprised CD4+ or CD8+ T cells sorted from blood, sampled in a trial of the OX40 agonist ivuxolimab. V is TRBV28 and J is TRBJ2-5; maybe TRBD1 (6 bases). The origin of this receptor is an adult with an advanced solid tumor such as melanoma, head and neck, liver or kidney cancer. The CDR3 region is CASGGSGVREETQYF. The DNA of the CDR3 is TGTGCCAGCGGGGGATCAGGGGTAAGGGAAGAGACCCAGTACTTC. The whole variable domain, filled in from reference TRBV28 and TRBJ2-5, reads DVKVTQSSRYLVKRTGEKVFLECVQDMDHENMFWYRQDPGLGLRLIYFSYDVKMKEKGDIPEGYSVSREKKERFSLILESASTNQTSMYLCASGGSGVREETQYFGPGTRLLVL.